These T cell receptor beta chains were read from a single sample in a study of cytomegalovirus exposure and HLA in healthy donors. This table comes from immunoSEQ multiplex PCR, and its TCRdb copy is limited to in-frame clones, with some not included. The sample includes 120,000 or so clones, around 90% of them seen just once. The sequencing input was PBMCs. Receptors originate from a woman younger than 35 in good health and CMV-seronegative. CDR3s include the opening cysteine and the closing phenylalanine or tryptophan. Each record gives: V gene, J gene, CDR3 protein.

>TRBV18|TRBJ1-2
CASSPAGHYGYTF
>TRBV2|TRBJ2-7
CASSDEVFGTSGEYEQYF
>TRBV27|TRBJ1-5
CASRPGVKGNQPQHF
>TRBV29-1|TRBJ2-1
CSVEDRGAWEQFF
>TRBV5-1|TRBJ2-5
CASSIGTGGRETQYF
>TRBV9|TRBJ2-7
CASSVGLAGLDEQYF
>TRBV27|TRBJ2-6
CASSYISGANVLTF
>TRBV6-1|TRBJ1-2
CASSEAGGPNYGYTF
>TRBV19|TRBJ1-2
CASSDGRRYGYTF
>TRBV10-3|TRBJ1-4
CATTGNFGEKLFF
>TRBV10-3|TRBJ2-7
CAISDGQATSYEQYF
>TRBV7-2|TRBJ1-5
CASSLAGAYSNQPQHF
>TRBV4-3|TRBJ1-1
CASSQDSGVAFF
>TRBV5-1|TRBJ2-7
CASSSRDRGVAGGLRKYEQYF
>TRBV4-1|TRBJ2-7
CASSQDSPAGGPSSYEQYF
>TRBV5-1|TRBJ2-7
CASSRTGGDEQYF
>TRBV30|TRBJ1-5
CAWSVGGARILNQPQHF
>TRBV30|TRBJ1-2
CASLTNYGYTF
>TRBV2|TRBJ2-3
CASATGGGTDTQYF
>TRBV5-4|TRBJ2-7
CASSLPSGGTYEQYF
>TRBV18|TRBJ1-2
CASSSDRVGYTF
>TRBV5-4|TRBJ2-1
CASSLAKLAGDYNEQFF
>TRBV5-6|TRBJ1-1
CASSLVGSRDRDPWSFF
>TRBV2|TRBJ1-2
CASSEARRGNGYTF
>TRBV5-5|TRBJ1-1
CASSFRGMNTEAFF
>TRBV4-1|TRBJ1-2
CASSQEPRGWQDGYTF
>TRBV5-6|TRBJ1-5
CASSLWGGNQPQHF
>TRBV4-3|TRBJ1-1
CASSQRDRETEAFF
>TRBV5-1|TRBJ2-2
CASSLATGENTGELFF
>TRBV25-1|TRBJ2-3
CASRRSLGDTQYF
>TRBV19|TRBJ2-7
CASSIIGGSYEQYF
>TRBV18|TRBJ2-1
CASSPLYPYNEQFF